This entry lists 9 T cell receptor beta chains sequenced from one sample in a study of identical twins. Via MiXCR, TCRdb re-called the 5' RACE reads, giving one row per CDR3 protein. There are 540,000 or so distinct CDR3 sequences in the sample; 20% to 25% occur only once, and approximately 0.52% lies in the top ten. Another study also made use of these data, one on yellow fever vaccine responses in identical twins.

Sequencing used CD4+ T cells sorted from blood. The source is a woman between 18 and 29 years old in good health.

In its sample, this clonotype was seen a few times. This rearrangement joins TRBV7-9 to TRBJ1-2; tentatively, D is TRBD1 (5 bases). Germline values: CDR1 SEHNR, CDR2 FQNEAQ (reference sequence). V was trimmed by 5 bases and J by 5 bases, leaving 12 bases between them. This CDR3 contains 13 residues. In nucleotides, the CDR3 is TGTGCCAGCAGCCCAGTGGGGGATTATGGCTACACCTTC. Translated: CASSPVGDYGYTF.

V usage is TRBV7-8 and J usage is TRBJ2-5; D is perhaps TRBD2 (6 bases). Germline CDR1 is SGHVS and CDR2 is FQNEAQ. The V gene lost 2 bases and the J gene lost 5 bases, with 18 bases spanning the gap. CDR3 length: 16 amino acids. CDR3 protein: CASSLFEWGDLETQYF. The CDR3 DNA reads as TGTGCCAGCAGCTTATTTGAGTGGGGGGATTTGGAGACCCAGTACTTC. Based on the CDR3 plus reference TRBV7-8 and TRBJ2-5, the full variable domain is GAGVSQSPRYKVAKRGQDVALRCDPISGHVSLFWYQQALGQGPEFLTYFQNEAQLDKSGLPSDRFFAERPEGSVSTLKIQRTQQEDSAVYLCASSLFEWGDLETQYFGPGTRLLVL.

Here the CDR3 reads CASSLEYNQPQHF. The DNA for the CDR3 is TGTGCCAGCAGCTTAGAGTACAATCAGCCCCAGCATTTT. V usage is TRBV7-7 and J usage is TRBJ1-5; no reliable D call. This CDR3 is 13 amino acids long. CDR1 is SSHAT and CDR2 is FNYEAQ in the germline V gene (reference sequence). Trimming took off 1 base at V and 3 bases at J, with 4 bases between the two ends.

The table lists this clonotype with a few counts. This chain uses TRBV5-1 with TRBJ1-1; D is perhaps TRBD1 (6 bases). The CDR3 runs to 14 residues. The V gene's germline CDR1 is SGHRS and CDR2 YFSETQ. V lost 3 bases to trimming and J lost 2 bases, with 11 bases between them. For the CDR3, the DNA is TGCGCCAGCAGCTCAGACAGGTTCAACACTGAAGCTTTCTTT. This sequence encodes CASSSDRFNTEAFF.

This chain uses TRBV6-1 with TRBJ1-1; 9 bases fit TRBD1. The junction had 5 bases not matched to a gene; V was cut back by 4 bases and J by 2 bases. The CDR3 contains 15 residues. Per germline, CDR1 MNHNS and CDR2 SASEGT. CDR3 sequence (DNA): TGTGCCAGCAGTGGGATGGACAGGGGTAACACTGAAGCTTTCTTT. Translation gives CASSGMDRGNTEAFF.

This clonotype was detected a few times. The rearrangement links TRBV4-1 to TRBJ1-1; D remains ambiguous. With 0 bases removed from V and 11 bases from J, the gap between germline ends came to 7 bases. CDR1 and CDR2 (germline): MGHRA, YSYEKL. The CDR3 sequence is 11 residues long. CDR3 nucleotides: TGCGCCAGCAGCCAAGAGCTGGAGGCTTTCTTT. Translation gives CASSQELEAFF.

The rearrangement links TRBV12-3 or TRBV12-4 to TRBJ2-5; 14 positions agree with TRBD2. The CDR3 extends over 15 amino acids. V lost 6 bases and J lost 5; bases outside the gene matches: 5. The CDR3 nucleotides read TGTGCCAGCAGACTAGGGACTAGCGGGAGTGAGACCCAGTACTTC. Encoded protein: CASRLGTSGSETQYF.

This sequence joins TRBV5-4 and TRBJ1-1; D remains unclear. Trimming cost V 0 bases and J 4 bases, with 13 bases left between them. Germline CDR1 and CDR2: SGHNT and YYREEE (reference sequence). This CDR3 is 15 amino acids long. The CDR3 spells CASSLAPEVGTEAFF. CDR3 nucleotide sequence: TGTGCCAGCAGCTTGGCCCCTGAAGTAGGCACTGAAGCTTTCTTT.

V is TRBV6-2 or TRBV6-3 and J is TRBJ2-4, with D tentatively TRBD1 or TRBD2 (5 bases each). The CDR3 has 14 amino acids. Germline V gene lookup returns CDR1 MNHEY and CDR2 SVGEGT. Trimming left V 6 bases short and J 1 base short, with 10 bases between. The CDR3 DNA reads TGTGCCAGCAGAGGGACGGCGGCCAAAAACATTCAGTACTTC. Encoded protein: CASRGTAAKNIQYF.